These 20 T cell receptor beta chains were all obtained from the same sample, sequenced in a study of T cells expressing NK-cell markers. From its re-call of the 5' RACE reads, TCRdb lists each CDR3 protein once, without DNA. The data include approximately 550,000 distinct CDR3 sequences; the top ten clones carry about 3.6%. Sequenced: blood T cells: a sorted CD56 or NKG2C T cell subset, CD4+ or CD8+ T cells, or bulk PBMC T cells (not recorded which). These receptors originate from a young man in good health.

This chain links TRBV6-1 with TRBJ1-2; TCRdb designates TRBD1, a call that cannot be tested without DNA. The V gene's germline CDR1 is MNHNS and CDR2 SASEGT. The CDR3 consists of 14 residues. CDR3 sequence reads: CASRNGQGVYGYTF.

J is TRBJ2-1 and V is TRBV4-2. The CDR3 contains 13 residues. Germline CDR1 reads LGHNA; CDR2 reads YNFKEQ. CDR3 loop: CASSQEAVNEQFF.

The chain couples TRBV7-6 to TRBJ2-3; lacking DNA, the TRBD2 call made by TCRdb goes unchecked. In germline, CDR1 is SGHVS, CDR2 FNYEAQ. The CDR3 is 15 residues long. The CDR3 loop reads CASSSGRGGTDTQYF.

The chain joins TRBV9 to TRBJ2-3; the D call of TRBD1 rests on TCRdb alone, since no DNA is present to check it. The germline CDR1 and CDR2 sequences are SGDLS and YYNGEE. The CDR3 loop spans 16 amino acids. CDR3 protein: CASSVAGTGRTDTQYF. Variable domain in full (rest from reference TRBV9 and TRBJ2-3): DSGVTQTPKHLITATGQRVTLRCSPRSGDLSVYWYQQSLDQGLQFLIQYYNGEERAKGNILERFSAQQFPDLHSELNLSSLELGDSALYFCASSVAGTGRTDTQYFGPGTRLTVL.

J is TRBJ2-1 and V is TRBV4-3. Per germline, CDR1 LGHNA and CDR2 YSLEER. This CDR3 is built from 15 residues. CDR3 region: CASSQERFGYNEQFF.

The rearrangement links TRBV7-6 to TRBJ2-1; TCRdb calls TRBD2, which cannot be checked without DNA. The CDR3 sequence is 16 residues long. The V gene's germline CDR1 is SGHVS and CDR2 FNYEAQ. CDR3 amino acids: CASSLNPGLAGLEQFF.

The rearrangement links TRBV19 to TRBJ1-6; TCRdb's assignment of TRBD1 cannot be checked, as there is no DNA. This CDR3 contains 16 residues. The germline V gene encodes CDR1 LNHDA and CDR2 SQIVND (reference sequence). The CDR3 spells CASSSWQGAANSPLHF.

V usage is TRBV5-6 and J usage is TRBJ1-5; the TCRdb call, TRBD1, lacks DNA for checking. From germline, CDR1 is SGHDT and CDR2 YYEEEE. CDR3 length equals 14 residues. The CDR3 is CASSFTGVNQPQHF.

V usage is TRBV7-7 and J usage is TRBJ2-5; the D call from TCRdb, TRBD1, cannot be confirmed without DNA. The germline gives CDR1 SSHAT, CDR2 FNYEAQ (reference sequence). The CDR3 extends over 15 amino acids. Here the CDR3 reads CASSLDRGAEETQYF.

The V gene is TRBV12-3 or TRBV12-4, the J gene TRBJ1-2; TCRdb indicates TRBD1, and absent DNA this call remains unverified. The CDR3 extends over 12 amino acids. CDR3 protein: CASSLTGNGYTF.

The V and J genes are TRBV12-3 or TRBV12-4 and TRBJ1-2; TCRdb proposes TRBD1, but this gene call is untestable without DNA. The CDR3 covers 13 residues. The CDR3 is CASSQDRAGGYTF.

This sequence joins TRBV7-8 and TRBJ1-5. The length of the CDR3 is 16 residues. Germline CDR1 SGHVS, CDR2 FQNEAQ. The CDR3 reads CASSLESGFSNQPQHF. Drawing the rest from reference TRBV7-8 and TRBJ1-5, the complete variable domain is GAGVSQSPRYKVAKRGQDVALRCDPISGHVSLFWYQQALGQGPEFLTYFQNEAQLDKSGLPSDRFFAERPEGSVSTLKIQRTQQEDSAVYLCASSLESGFSNQPQHFGDGTRLSIL.

The genes are TRBV27 and TRBJ1-1. The germline V gene has CDR1 MNHEY and CDR2 SMNVEV (reference sequence). The CDR3 consists of 13 residues. CDR3 sequence: CASSLMMGTEAFF.

The chain has TRBV29-1 and TRBJ2-1; TCRdb returns TRBD2, unconfirmable since there is no DNA. CDR3 length: 14 amino acids. CDR1 SQVTM and CDR2 ANQGSEA come from the germline V gene. This CDR3 reads CSVGNSGRANEQFF.

The rearrangement uses TRBV28 and TRBJ1-2; TCRdb's D gene call, TRBD1, goes unchecked for lack of DNA. The germline V gene has CDR1 MDHEN and CDR2 SYDVKM. The CDR3 length is 16 residues. The CDR3 loop is CASSPPAGIPNYGYTF.

The genes are TRBV6-5 and TRBJ1-1. Germline loops: CDR1 MNHEY, CDR2 SVGAGI. CDR3 length equals 14 residues. The CDR3 region is CASSYAERNTEAFF.

This chain joins TRBV14 and TRBJ2-1; the TCRdb D gene call, TRBD2, has no DNA to confirm it. Germline loops: CDR1 SGHDN, CDR2 FVKESK. The CDR3 is 16 residues long. This CDR3 reads CASSPMSGRALNEQFF. Full variable domain (missing parts from reference TRBV14 and TRBJ2-1): EAGVTQFPSHSVIEKGQTVTLRCDPISGHDNLYWYRRVMGKEIKFLLHFVKESKQDESGMPNNRFLAERTGGTYSTLKVQPAELEDSGVYFCASSPMSGRALNEQFFGPGTRLTVL.

The gene calls are TRBV5-1 and TRBJ2-1; TCRdb selects TRBD2, and the lack of DNA leaves this call unchecked. CDR1 SGHRS and CDR2 YFSETQ come from the germline V gene. The CDR3 is made up of 16 amino acids. CDR3 residues: CASSLLALPTGNEQFF.

The chain has TRBV12-3 or TRBV12-4 and TRBJ1-4; TCRdb gives TRBD1 as the D gene, but with no DNA this cannot be confirmed. This CDR3 has 13 residues. This chain's CDR3 is CASSVPGAEKLFF.

The genes are TRBV12-5 and TRBJ1-1; TCRdb's D call of TRBD1 is untestable without DNA. The CDR3 contains 13 residues. CDR1 and CDR2 from the germline V gene are LGHNT and FRNRAP. The CDR3 sequence is CASGLAGGIEAFF.